This entry lists 15 T cell receptor beta chains sequenced from one sample in a study of blood T cells in healthy people across ages. For the second PCR, which ran for about 6 to 11 cycles, a sample-barcoded 5' primer and a J-beta primer mix were used. TCRdb passed the 5' RACE reads through MiXCR, listing each CDR3 protein once. The sample records fewer than 900,000 distinct CDR3 sequences, roughly 49% being singletons. Sequenced material: blood. These receptors all stem from a woman aged 55-70 years in good health.

The table lists this clonotype with many counts. The chain links TRBV7-2 to TRBJ2-3; maybe TRBD2 (6 bases). Trimming took 0 bases from V and 4 from J, leaving 14 bases between them. This CDR3 region has 16 residues. CDR1 and CDR2 (germline): SGHTA, FQGNSA. The CDR3 DNA reads as TGTGCCAGCAGCTTAGCGGGAGGAAGTTGGGCAGATACGCAGTATTTT. It yields the protein CASSLAGGSWADTQYF.

The chain combines TRBV15 with TRBJ1-4; tentatively, D is TRBD1 (6 bases). The CDR3 is 15 amino acids. V was cut by 1 base and J by 0 bases, with 6 bases left in between. Germline V gene data show CDR1 as LNHNV and CDR2 as YYDKDF (reference sequence). The CDR3 nucleotides read TGTGCCACCAGCAGAGGGACAGCAACTAATGAAAAACTGTTTTTT. This encodes CATSRGTATNEKLFF.

The chain carries TRBV7-9 and TRBJ2-7; tentatively, D is TRBD1 or TRBD2 (6 bases each). V dropped 5 bases and J dropped 9 bases, with 20 bases sitting between them. The CDR3 has 14 amino acids. The germline V gene encodes CDR1 SEHNR and CDR2 FQNEAQ (reference sequence). CDR3 amino acids: CASSGGTLRGGQYF. The CDR3 DNA is TGTGCCAGCAGCGGCGGGACACTTCGGGGTGGGCAGTACTTC. Together with reference TRBV7-9 and TRBJ2-7, the CDR3 gives the full variable domain: DTGVSQNPRHKITKRGQNVTFRCDPISEHNRLYWYRQTLGQGPEFLTYFQNEAQLEKSRLLSDRFSAERPKGSFSTLEIQRTEQGDSAMYLCASSGGTLRGGQYFGPGTRLTVT.

This chain links TRBV18 with TRBJ1-1, with D unclear. The CDR3 runs to 14 residues. The V gene lost 3 bases and the J gene lost 6 bases, with 14 bases spanning the gap. CDR1 and CDR2 (germline): KGHSH, LQKENI. The CDR3 is CASSPGFWNSEAFF. CDR3 DNA sequence: TGTGCCAGCTCACCGGGGTTCTGGAATTCTGAAGCTTTCTTT.

This clonotype appeared a few times. The chain is built from TRBV7-9 and TRBJ1-1; D unclear. This CDR3 comprises 11 residues. Germline V lookup: CDR1 SEHNR, CDR2 FQNEAQ (reference sequence). V was clipped by 8 bases and J by 6 bases, with 10 bases between them. CDR3 sequence (DNA): TGTGCCAGCGTCAGCTCGTCTGAAGCTTTCTTT. Translating it yields CASVSSSEAFF.

This clonotype was picked up a small number of times. The chain employs TRBV29-1 and TRBJ2-3; possibly TRBD1 for D (6 bases). Germline-derived CDR1 and CDR2 are SQVTM and ANQGSEA. Trimming cost V 4 bases and J 0 bases, with 8 bases left between them. This CDR3 spans 13 amino acids. CDR3 region: CSVADRSTDTQYF. The CDR3 DNA sequence: TGCAGCGTTGCGGACAGAAGCACAGATACGCAGTATTTT.

This clonotype showed up just a few times. The rearrangement joins TRBV7-2 to TRBJ2-3; no firm D call. Germline CDR1 SGHTA, CDR2 FQGNSA. This CDR3 spans 12 amino acids. V lost 8 bases, J lost 2 bases, and 8 bases lay in between. Here the CDR3 DNA reads TGTGCCAGCGGCCTGATCACAGATACGCAGTATTTT. As protein: CASGLITDTQYF. The variable domain in full, completed from reference TRBV7-2 and TRBJ2-3, reads GAGVSQSPSNKVTEKGKDVELRCDPISGHTALYWYRQSLGQGLEFLIYFQGNSAPDKSGLPSDRFSAERTGGSVSTLTIQRTQQEDSAVYLCASGLITDTQYFGPGTRLTVL.

The chain links TRBV4-1 to TRBJ1-5; D possibly corresponds to TRBD1 (5 bases). Per germline, CDR1 MGHRA and CDR2 YSYEKL. V dropped 1 base and J dropped 0 bases, with 7 bases sitting between them. The CDR3 covers 15 residues. CDR3 sequence (DNA): TGCGCCAGCAGCCAAGGACAGACTAGCAATCAGCCCCAGCATTTT. Residues: CASSQGQTSNQPQHF.

The gene calls are TRBV7-9 and TRBJ2-7, with 11 bases fitting TRBD2. Germline CDR1 is SEHNR and CDR2 is FQNEAQ (reference sequence). The CDR3 runs to 15 residues. V trimming: 5 bases; J trimming: 2 bases; junction bases outside the gene matches: 5. As DNA, the CDR3 is TGTGCCAGCAGCCTGAGGGGACTAGCGGCCTACGAGCAGTACTTC. Encoded protein: CASSLRGLAAYEQYF.

This clonotype was seen only once. The chain joins TRBV28 to TRBJ2-3; the D gene is possibly TRBD1 (5 bases). The CDR3 consists of 17 residues. Trimming left V 2 bases short and J 1 base short, with 16 bases between. Germline assignment: CDR1 MDHEN and CDR2 SYDVKM. DNA for the CDR3: TGTGCCAGCAGTTTAATCCCCCGCAGGGATGGCACAGATACGCAGTATTTT. Amino acids: CASSLIPRRDGTDTQYF.

This clonotype was seen a few times. The rearrangement uses TRBV7-9 and TRBJ1-1; D might be TRBD1 (6 bases). V lost 3 bases and J 3 bases, leaving 11 bases between the germline ends. The germline V gene encodes CDR1 SEHNR and CDR2 FQNEAQ (reference sequence). The CDR3 runs to 14 residues. CDR3 sequence: CASSLSGGDTEAFF. The CDR3 DNA follows: TGTGCCAGCAGCTTGTCCGGGGGCGACACTGAAGCTTTCTTT.

The V gene is TRBV5-1, the J gene TRBJ2-3; D gene uncertain. The germline V gene has CDR1 SGHRS and CDR2 YFSETQ. This CDR3 contains 15 residues. Trimming pared 0 bases from V and 5 bases from J, leaving 13 bases between. CDR3 sequence: CASSLVPGNGDTQYF. CDR3 DNA: TGCGCCAGCAGCTTGGTGCCAGGTAATGGAGATACGCAGTATTTT.

The rearrangement uses TRBV10-3 and TRBJ2-1; 7 bases agree with TRBD1. This CDR3 has 14 residues. Germline-derived CDR1 and CDR2 are ENHRY and SYGVKD. Losses at the gene ends were 3 bases for V and 5 bases for J; bases not matched to a gene: 4. CDR3 residues: CAISEKGQNNEQFF. The CDR3 bases are TGTGCCATCAGTGAAAAGGGACAGAACAATGAGCAGTTCTTC.

This chain joins TRBV20-1 and TRBJ1-2; no reliable D call. Trimming shortened V by 0 bases and J by 3 bases, and 11 bases separated the two germline ends. The CDR3 is 14 amino acids. From germline, CDR1 is DFQATT and CDR2 SNEGSKA (reference sequence). In DNA form, the CDR3 reads TGCAGTGCTAGAGATCCGGGGAGGGACTATGGCTACACCTTC. It yields the protein CSARDPGRDYGYTF.

For the CDR3, the DNA is TGTGCCAGCAGCTTAACGGGACAGGGGCTTCGTTTCCAGGAGACCCAGTACTTC. Protein: CASSLTGQGLRFQETQYF. V usage is TRBV7-2 and J usage is TRBJ2-5, with 10 bases fitting TRBD1. The CDR3 totals 18 residues. V dropped 2 bases and J dropped 5; count of bases not matched to a gene: 14. The germline V gene encodes CDR1 SGHTA and CDR2 FQGNSA.